This T cell receptor (beta chain) is drawn from a study of T-cell memory formation after mild COVID-19. Study details: Clusters of TCRs were largely donor specific.

5'RACE, which relied on constant-segment primers, yielded TCR alpha and TCR beta cDNA libraries carrying sample barcodes and UMIs. TCRdb reprocessed the 5' RACE reads with MiXCR, giving one entry per CDR3 protein. Of approximately 400,000 distinct CDR3 sequences listed, roughly 18% were seen once; the top ten hold approximately 21%. For this clonotype: Its antigen is currently unknown.

With V trimmed by 2 bases and J by 2 bases, 5 bases remained unmatched. Germline values: CDR1 SGHRS, CDR2 YFSETQ. The CDR3 consists of 16 residues. General study results and limits: Pre-infection memory contained some responding clones, which suggested that cross-reactive memory had joined. Among clones contracting day 15 to 85, CD4/CD8 was balanced, whereas later expanders leaned CD4+.

V gene TRBV5-1 combines with J gene TRBJ2-2; 8 nucleotides match TRBD2. This TCR was sampled from a man aged 18 to 30 who had mild COVID-19 (a few samples of this study predate the infection). Cell type and time point are not known. Material for sequencing was PBMCs or a T cell subset sorted from them (not recorded which). The CDR3 nucleotides are TGCGCCAGCAGCTTTTGGCGGGGGGATAACACCGGGGAGCTGTTTTTT. It is translated as CASSFWRGDNTGELFF.